This T cell receptor (beta chain) was captured by sequencing in a study of beta chain features in type 1 diabetes. This clone was detected a few times. The authors reverse transcribed all of the isolated RNA, so sequencing captured expressed TCRB transcripts. Read counts averaged around 3.6 million for samples of naive, central memory and regulatory T cells. Method: immunoSEQ multiplex PCR; TCRdb's copy keeps in-frame clones and lacks some. The sample carries 680,000 or so clones, roughly a sixth recorded once. Blood was collected once per donor into heparin, averaging about 120 mL. The sample consisted of naive CD4+ T cells from blood. The TCR originated in a man younger than 35 in good health.

For the CDR3, the DNA is TGTGCCAGCAGCCCCTTCTGGGGGCCAGGGAAGAATGAGCAGTTCTTC. This sequence encodes CASSPFWGPGKNEQFF. This chain connects TRBV11-3 to TRBJ2-1; possibly TRBD1 for D (6 bases). The CDR3 contains 16 residues. Trimming pared 5 bases from V and 7 bases from J, leaving 21 bases between. The V gene's germline CDR1 is SGHNT and CDR2 YENEEA.